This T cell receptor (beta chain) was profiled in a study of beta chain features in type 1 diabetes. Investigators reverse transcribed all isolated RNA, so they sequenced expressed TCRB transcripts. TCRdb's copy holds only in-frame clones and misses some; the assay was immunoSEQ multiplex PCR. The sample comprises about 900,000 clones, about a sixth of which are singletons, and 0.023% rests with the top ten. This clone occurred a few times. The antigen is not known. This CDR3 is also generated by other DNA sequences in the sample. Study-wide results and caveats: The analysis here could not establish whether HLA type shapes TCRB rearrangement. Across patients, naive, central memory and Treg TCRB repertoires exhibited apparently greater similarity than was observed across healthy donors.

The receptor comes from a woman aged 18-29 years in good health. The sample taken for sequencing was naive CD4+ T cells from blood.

The DNA for the CDR3 is TGTGCCAGCAGCCAAGAACGTCTACTGAACACTGAAGCTTTCTTT. This translates into CASSQERLLNTEAFF. V and J are TRBV4-2 and TRBJ1-1; D is undetermined. Germline CDR1 is LGHNA and CDR2 is YNFKEQ. This CDR3 spans 15 amino acids. V lost 0 bases, J lost 0 bases, and 8 bases lay in between.